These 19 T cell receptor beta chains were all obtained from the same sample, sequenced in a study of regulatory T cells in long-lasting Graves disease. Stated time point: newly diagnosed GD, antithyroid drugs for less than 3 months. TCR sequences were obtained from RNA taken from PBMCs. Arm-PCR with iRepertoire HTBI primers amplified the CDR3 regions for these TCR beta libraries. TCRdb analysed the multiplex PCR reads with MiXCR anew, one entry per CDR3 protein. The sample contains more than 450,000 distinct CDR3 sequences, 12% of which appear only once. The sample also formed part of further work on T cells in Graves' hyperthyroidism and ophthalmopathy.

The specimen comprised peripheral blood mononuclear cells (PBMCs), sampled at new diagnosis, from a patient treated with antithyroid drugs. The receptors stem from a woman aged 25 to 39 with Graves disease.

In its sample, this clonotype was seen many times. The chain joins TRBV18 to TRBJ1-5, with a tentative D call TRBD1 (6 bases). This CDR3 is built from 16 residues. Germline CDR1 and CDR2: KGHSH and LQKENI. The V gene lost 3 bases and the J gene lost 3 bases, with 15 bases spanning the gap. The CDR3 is CASSPTGNSPNQPQHF. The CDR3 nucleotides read TGTGCCAGCTCACCTACAGGGAACTCGCCCAATCAGCCCCAGCATTTT.

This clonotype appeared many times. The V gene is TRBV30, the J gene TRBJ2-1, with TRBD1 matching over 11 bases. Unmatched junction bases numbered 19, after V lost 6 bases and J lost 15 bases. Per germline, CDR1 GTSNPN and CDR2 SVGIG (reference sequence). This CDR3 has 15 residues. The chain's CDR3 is CACRYPGQGVGRRFF. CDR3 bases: TGTGCCTGCCGCTACCCGGGACAGGGGGTTGGGAGACGGTTCTTC.

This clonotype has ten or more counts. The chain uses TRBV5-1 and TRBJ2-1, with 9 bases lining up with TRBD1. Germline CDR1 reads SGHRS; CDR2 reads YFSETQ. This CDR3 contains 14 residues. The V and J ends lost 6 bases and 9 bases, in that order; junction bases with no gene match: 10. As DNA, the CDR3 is TGCGCCAGCAAAGGGACAGGGTTGGGCAGTGAGCAGTTCTTC. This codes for CASKGTGLGSEQFF. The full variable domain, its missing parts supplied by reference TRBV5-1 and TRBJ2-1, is KAGVTQTPRYLIKTRGQQVTLSCSPISGHRSVSWYQQTPGQGLQFLFEYFSETQRNKGNFPGRFSGRQFSNSRSEMNVSTLELGDSALYLCASKGTGLGSEQFFGPGTRLTVL.

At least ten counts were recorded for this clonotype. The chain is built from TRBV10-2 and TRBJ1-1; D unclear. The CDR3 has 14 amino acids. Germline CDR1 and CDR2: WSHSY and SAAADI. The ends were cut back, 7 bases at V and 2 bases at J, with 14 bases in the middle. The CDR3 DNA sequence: TGCGCCAGCATAGGAGCAGGACTAAACACTGAAGCTTTCTTT. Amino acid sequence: CASIGAGLNTEAFF.

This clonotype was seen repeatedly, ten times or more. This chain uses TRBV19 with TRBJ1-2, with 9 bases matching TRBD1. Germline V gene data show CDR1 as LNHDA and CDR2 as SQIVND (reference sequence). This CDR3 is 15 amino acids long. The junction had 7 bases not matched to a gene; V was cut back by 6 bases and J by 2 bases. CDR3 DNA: TGTGCCAGTAGAGACCCAGGGACAGGGAACTATGGCTACACCTTC. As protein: CASRDPGTGNYGYTF.

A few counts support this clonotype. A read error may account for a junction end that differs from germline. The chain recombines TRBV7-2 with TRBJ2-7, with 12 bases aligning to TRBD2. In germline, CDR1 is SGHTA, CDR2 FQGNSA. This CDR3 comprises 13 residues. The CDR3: CANSLTSGSEQYF. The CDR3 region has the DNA TGTGCCAACAGCTTGACTAGCGGGAGCGAGCAGTACTTC.

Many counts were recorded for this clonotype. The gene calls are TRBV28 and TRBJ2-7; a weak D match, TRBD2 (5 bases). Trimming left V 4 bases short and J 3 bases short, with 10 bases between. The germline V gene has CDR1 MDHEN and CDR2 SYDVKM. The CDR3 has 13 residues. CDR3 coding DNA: TGTGCCAGCAGTTCCGCAGACTACTACGAGCAGTACTTC. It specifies CASSSADYYEQYF. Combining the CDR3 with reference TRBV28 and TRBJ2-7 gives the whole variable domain DVKVTQSSRYLVKRTGEKVFLECVQDMDHENMFWYRQDPGLGLRLIYFSYDVKMKEKGDIPEGYSVSREKKERFSLILESASTNQTSMYLCASSSADYYEQYFGPGTRLTVT.

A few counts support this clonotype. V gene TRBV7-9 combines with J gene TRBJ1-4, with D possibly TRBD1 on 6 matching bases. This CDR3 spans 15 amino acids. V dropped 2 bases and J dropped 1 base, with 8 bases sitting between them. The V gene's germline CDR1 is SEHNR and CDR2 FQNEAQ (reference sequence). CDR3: CASSLTGRTNEKLFF. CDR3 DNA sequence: TGTGCCAGCAGCTTAACAGGGCGAACTAATGAAAAACTGTTTTTT.

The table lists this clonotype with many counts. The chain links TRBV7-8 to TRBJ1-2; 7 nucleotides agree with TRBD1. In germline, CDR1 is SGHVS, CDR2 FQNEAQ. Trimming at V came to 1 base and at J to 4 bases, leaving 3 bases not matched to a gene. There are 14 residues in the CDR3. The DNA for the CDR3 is TGTGCCAGCAGCTTAGGGGGGACAGCCTATGGCTACACCTTC. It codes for CASSLGGTAYGYTF. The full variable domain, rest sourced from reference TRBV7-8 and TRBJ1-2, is GAGVSQSPRYKVAKRGQDVALRCDPISGHVSLFWYQQALGQGPEFLTYFQNEAQLDKSGLPSDRFFAERPEGSVSTLKIQRTQQEDSAVYLCASSLGGTAYGYTFGSGTRLTVV.

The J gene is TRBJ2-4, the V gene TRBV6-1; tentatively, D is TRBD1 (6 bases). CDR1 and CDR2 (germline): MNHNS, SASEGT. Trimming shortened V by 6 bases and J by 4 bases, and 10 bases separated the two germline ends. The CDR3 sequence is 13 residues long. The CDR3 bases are TGTGCCAGCAGGCAGCAGGGGAAAAACATTCAGTACTTC. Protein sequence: CASRQQGKNIQYF.

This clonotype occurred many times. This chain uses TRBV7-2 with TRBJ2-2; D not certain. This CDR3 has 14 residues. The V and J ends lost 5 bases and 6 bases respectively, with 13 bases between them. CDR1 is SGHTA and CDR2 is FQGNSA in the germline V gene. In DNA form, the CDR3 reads TGTGCCAGCAGCCCTCAAGCTATGGCCGGGGAGCTGTTTTTT. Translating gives CASSPQAMAGELFF.

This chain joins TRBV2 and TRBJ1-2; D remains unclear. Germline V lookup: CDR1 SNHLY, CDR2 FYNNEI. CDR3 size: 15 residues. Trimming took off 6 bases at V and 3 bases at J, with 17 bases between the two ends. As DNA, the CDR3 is TGTGCCAGCAGCTTAGAGTTAGGCAGCGACTATGGCTACACCTTC. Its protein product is CASSLELGSDYGYTF.

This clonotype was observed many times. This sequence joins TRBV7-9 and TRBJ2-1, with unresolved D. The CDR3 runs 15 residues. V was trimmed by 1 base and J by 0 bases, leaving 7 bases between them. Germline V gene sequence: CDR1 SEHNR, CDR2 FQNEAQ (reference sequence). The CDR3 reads CASSLGPSSYNEQFF. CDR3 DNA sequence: TGTGCCAGCAGCTTAGGGCCAAGCTCCTACAATGAGCAGTTCTTC.

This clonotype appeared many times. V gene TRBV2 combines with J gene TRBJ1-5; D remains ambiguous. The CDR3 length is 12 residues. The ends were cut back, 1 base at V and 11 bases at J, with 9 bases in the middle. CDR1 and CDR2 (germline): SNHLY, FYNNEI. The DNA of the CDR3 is TGTGCCAGCAGTGAAGGGCTCCCAGCCCAGCATTTT. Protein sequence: CASSEGLPAQHF.

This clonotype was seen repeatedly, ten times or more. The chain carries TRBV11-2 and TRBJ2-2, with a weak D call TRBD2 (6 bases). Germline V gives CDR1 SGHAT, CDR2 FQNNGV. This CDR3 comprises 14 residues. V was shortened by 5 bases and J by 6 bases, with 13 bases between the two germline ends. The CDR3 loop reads CASSRRLGPGELFF. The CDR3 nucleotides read TGTGCCAGCAGCCGTAGACTAGGGCCCGGGGAGCTGTTTTTT. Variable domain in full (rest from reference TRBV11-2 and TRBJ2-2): EAGVAQSPRYKIIEKRQSVAFWCNPISGHATLYWYQQILGQGPKLLIQFQNNGVVDDSQLPKDRFSAERLKGVDSTLKIQPAKLEDSAVYLCASSRRLGPGELFFGEGSRLTVL.

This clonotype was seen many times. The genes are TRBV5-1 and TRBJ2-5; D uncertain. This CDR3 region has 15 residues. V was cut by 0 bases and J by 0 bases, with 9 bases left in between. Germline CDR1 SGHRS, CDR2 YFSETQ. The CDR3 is CASSLEGGNQETQYF. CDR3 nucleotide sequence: TGCGCCAGCAGCTTGGAAGGCGGCAACCAAGAGACCCAGTACTTC.

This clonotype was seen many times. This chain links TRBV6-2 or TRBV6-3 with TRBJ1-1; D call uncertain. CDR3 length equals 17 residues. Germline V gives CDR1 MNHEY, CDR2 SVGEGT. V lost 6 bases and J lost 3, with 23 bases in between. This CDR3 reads CASSHTNGALGYTEAFF. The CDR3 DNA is TGTGCCAGCAGCCATACTAACGGCGCGCTCGGGTACACTGAAGCTTTCTTT.

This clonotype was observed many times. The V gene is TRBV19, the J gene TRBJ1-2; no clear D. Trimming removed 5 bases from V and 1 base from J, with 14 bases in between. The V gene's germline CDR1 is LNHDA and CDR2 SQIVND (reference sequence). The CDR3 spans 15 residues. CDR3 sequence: CASSLRHTFNYGYTF. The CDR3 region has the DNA TGTGCCAGTAGTTTAAGACATACCTTTAACTATGGCTACACCTTC.

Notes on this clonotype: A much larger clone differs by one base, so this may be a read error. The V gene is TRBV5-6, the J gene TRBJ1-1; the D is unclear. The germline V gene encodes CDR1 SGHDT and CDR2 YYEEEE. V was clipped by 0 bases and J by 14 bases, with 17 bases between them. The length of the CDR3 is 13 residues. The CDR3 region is CASSLGWRHGPFF. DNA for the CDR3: TGTGCCAGCAGCTTGGGGTGGAGGCACGGACCCTTCTTT.